These 17 T cell receptor beta chains were all obtained from the same sample, sequenced in a study of PD-L1 blockade in urothelial cancer. Some clones are missing from TCRdb's copy, which holds only in-frame ones; the method was immunoSEQ multiplex PCR. The sample has 100,000 to 150,000 clones, about four fifths seen once. Time point in this sample: pretreatment peripheral blood. The specimen was PBMCs, collected around atezolizumab (anti-PD-L1) treatment. These TCRs come from a man aged 45-60 years with urothelial cancer.

This chain uses TRBV9 with TRBJ2-3; TRBD2 agrees at 8 bases. V was pared by 5 bases and J by 3 bases, with 11 bases of the junction left unmatched. Germline-derived CDR1 and CDR2 are SGDLS and YYNGEE. The CDR3 sequence is 16 residues long. As DNA, the CDR3 is TGTGCCAGCAGTCGGTCCACGGGAGGGCCGACAGATACGCAGTATTTT. It is translated as CASSRSTGGPTDTQYF.

The rearrangement links TRBV4-1 to TRBJ1-2, with 9 bases that match TRBD1. Unmatched junction bases numbered 12, after V lost 1 base and J lost 6 bases. Germline V gene data show CDR1 as MGHRA and CDR2 as YSYEKL. The CDR3 runs to 17 residues. DNA for the CDR3: TGCGCCAGCAGCCAAGTCCCCGGACAGGGGAGTTTTAATGGCTACACCTTC. Translated: CASSQVPGQGSFNGYTF.

This sequence joins TRBV5-1 and TRBJ2-7; D unresolved. The CDR3 is 14 amino acids. Per germline, CDR1 SGHRS and CDR2 YFSETQ. V gave up 1 base and J gave up 5 bases, with 13 bases separating them. DNA of the CDR3: TGCGCCAGCAGCTTGACAGTCCCATCCCACGAGCAGTACTTC. It is translated as CASSLTVPSHEQYF.

This clone was recorded only once. V usage is TRBV10-3 and J usage is TRBJ1-1, with 7 positions matching TRBD1. CDR3 length equals 15 residues. J was trimmed by 0 bases and V by 4 bases; bases with no gene match: 5. Germline loops: CDR1 ENHRY, CDR2 SYGVKD. The CDR3 loop reads CAISVTGVMNTEAFF. CDR3 sequence (DNA): TGTGCCATCAGTGTCACAGGGGTTATGAACACTGAAGCTTTCTTT.

The chain joins TRBV19 to TRBJ2-3, with D possibly TRBD2 on 6 matching bases. CDR1 is LNHDA and CDR2 is SQIVND in the germline V gene (reference sequence). Trimming stripped 7 bases from V and 6 bases from J, with 14 bases between. The CDR3 length is 13 residues. The CDR3 is CASMEGPGDTQYF. Written as DNA, the CDR3 is TGTGCCAGTATGGAGGGGCCAGGGGATACGCAGTATTTT.

J is TRBJ1-3 and V is TRBV28; D may be TRBD1 (5 bases). Germline CDR1 and CDR2: MDHEN and SYDVKM. The CDR3 contains 15 residues. Between the trimmed V and J ends, which lost 3 bases and 4 bases, there was a span of 13 bases. For the CDR3, the DNA is TGTGCCAGCAGTTTTTCGCGGCAGGGAGGAAACACCATATATTTT. It yields the protein CASSFSRQGGNTIYF.

The chain uses TRBV2 and TRBJ2-5, with TRBD2 matching 8 bases. From germline, CDR1 is SNHLY and CDR2 FYNNEI. V trimming: 4 bases; J trimming: 4 bases; junction bases outside the gene matches: 8. The CDR3 loop spans 15 amino acids. CDR3 loop: CASSGSGLAGETQYF. In nucleotides, the CDR3 is TGTGCCAGCAGTGGTTCCGGACTAGCCGGAGAGACCCAGTACTTC.

The gene calls are TRBV7-9 and TRBJ2-7; 8 bases agree with TRBD2. V gave up 1 base and J gave up 4 bases; unmatched junction bases: 15. The CDR3 contains 18 residues. Germline values: CDR1 SEHNR, CDR2 FQNEAQ (reference sequence). This chain's CDR3 is CASSLVTGLTSVLYEQYF. As DNA, the CDR3 is TGTGCCAGCAGCTTAGTGACGGGACTGACTAGCGTCTTATACGAGCAGTACTTC.

This chain uses TRBV9 with TRBJ1-2, with D possibly matching TRBD1 (5 bases). Looked up from germline, CDR1 is SGDLS and CDR2 is YYNGEE. V shed 0 bases and J shed 8 bases, with 14 bases lying between them. This CDR3 has 14 amino acids. DNA of the CDR3: TGTGCCAGCAGCGTAGACCAGGGCCTCGGGGGCTACACCTTC. It encodes CASSVDQGLGGYTF.

The CDR3 region has the DNA TGTGCCAGCAGTTACTCTCTATTGACTACCTACGAGCAGTACTTC. The encoded protein is CASSYSLLTTYEQYF. The V call is TRBV6-5, the J call TRBJ2-7; maybe TRBD2 (5 bases). The CDR3 has 15 residues. CDR1 and CDR2 (germline): MNHEY, SVGAGI. The V end lost 0 bases, the J end lost 2 bases, and 11 bases lay between the germline ends.

The CDR3 region has the DNA TGTGCCAGCACCTTCACCGGGCACGCGGGTGAAGCTTTCTTT. This sequence encodes CASTFTGHAGEAFF. This chain uses TRBV14 with TRBJ1-1; D remains ambiguous. This CDR3 contains 14 residues. CDR1 and CDR2 from the germline V gene are SGHDN and FVKESK. Trimming took off 7 bases at V and 7 bases at J, with 19 bases between the two ends.

The chain couples TRBV5-1 to TRBJ2-7, with D maybe TRBD2 (5 bases). Germline values: CDR1 SGHRS, CDR2 YFSETQ. V was pared by 0 bases and J by 6 bases, with 22 bases between. This CDR3 is 17 amino acids long. The CDR3 region has the DNA TGCGCCAGCAGCTTGGGGACGGGAAATAGACCGCAGTCCGAGCAGTACTTC. Translating it yields CASSLGTGNRPQSEQYF. Filled out from reference TRBV5-1 and TRBJ2-7, the complete variable domain reads KAGVTQTPRYLIKTRGQQVTLSCSPISGHRSVSWYQQTPGQGLQFLFEYFSETQRNKGNFPGRFSGRQFSNSRSEMNVSTLELGDSALYLCASSLGTGNRPQSEQYFGPGTRLTVT.

In this sample, this clone turned up a few times. This chain uses TRBV5-4 with TRBJ2-5; TRBD1 matches 10 bases. V lost 5 bases, J lost 1 base, and 5 bases stayed unmatched. Germline V CDR1 and CDR2: SGHNT, YYREEE (reference sequence). The CDR3 contains 15 residues. The CDR3 region has the DNA TGTGCCAGCAGTTACGACAGGGGGCTCCAAGAGACCCAGTACTTC. Encoded protein: CASSYDRGLQETQYF.

The V and J genes are TRBV19 and TRBJ2-1, with TRBD2 matching 10 bases. V was clipped by 2 bases and J by 7 bases; unmatched bases: 11. The CDR3 is 17 residues long. The germline V gene has CDR1 LNHDA and CDR2 SQIVND (reference sequence). The CDR3 is CASSIIPRAGGTNEQFF. DNA of the CDR3: TGTGCCAGTAGTATAATCCCGCGAGCGGGAGGGACAAATGAGCAGTTCTTC.

The CDR3 region is CASSPHVNGASYEQYF. In DNA, the CDR3 is TGTGCCAGCAGCCCGCACGTTAATGGGGCTTCCTACGAGCAGTACTTC. V usage is TRBV9 and J usage is TRBJ2-7; D is possibly TRBD1 (5 bases). The CDR3 contains 16 residues. Trimming left V 4 bases short and J 1 base short, with 18 bases between. The germline CDR1 and CDR2 sequences are SGDLS and YYNGEE.

The chain joins TRBV6-5 to TRBJ2-1; 9 nucleotides align to TRBD2. CDR3 size: 16 residues. The junction had 12 bases not matched to a gene; V was cut back by 0 bases and J by 12 bases. Germline lookup yields CDR1 MNHEY and CDR2 SVGAGI. The CDR3: CASSYSTASGESGQFF. Here the CDR3 DNA reads TGTGCCAGCAGTTACTCGACGGCTAGCGGGGAGTCAGGGCAGTTCTTC.

The V call is TRBV30, the J call TRBJ2-7; 8 bases align to TRBD2. Looked up from germline, CDR1 is GTSNPN and CDR2 is SVGIG (reference sequence). J gave up 5 bases and V 2 bases, and 8 bases lay outside the gene matches. The CDR3 contains 14 residues. The CDR3 DNA sequence: TGTGCCTGGAGTTGGAGCGGGAGTAACCACGAGCAGTACTTC. It is translated as CAWSWSGSNHEQYF.